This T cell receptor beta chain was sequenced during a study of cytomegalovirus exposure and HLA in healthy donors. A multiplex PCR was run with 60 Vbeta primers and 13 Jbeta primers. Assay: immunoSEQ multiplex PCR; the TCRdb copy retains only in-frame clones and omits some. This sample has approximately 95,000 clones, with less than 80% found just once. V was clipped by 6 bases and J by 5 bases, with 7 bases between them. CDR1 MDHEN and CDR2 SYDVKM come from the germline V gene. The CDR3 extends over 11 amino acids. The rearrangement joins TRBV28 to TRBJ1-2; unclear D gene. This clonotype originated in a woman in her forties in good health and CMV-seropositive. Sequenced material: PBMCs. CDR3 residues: CASRAPYGYTF. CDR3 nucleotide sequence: TGTGCCAGCAGGGCCCCATATGGCTACACCTTC.